These 3 T cell receptor beta chains share one sample of origin, sequenced in a study of blood T cell repertoires in COVID-19. Produced via immunoSEQ multiplex PCR; TCRdb's table is partial and in-frame only. The data show about 160,000 clones, roughly 90% seen once. Sequencing was carried out using peripheral blood. The receptors were gathered from a man between 60 and 70 years old with active or convalescent COVID-19.

This sequence joins TRBV5-5 and TRBJ1-2; TRBD1 matches 7 bases. CDR3 length equals 14 residues. Germline CDR1 and CDR2: SGHKS and YYEKEE (reference sequence). Germline trimming cut 2 bases from V and 4 bases from J; bases unmatched to any gene: 5. CDR3 loop: CASSFGAGGYGYTF. For the CDR3, the DNA is TGTGCCAGCAGCTTCGGAGCAGGGGGCTATGGCTACACCTTC.

V gene TRBV19 combines with J gene TRBJ1-1; 7 bases agree with TRBD1. The CDR3 totals 15 residues. With 5 bases clipped from V and 1 base from J, the junction kept 7 bases outside the gene matches. Germline CDR1 and CDR2: LNHDA and SQIVND (reference sequence). CDR3 protein: CASSPRQGRNTEAFF. The CDR3 nucleotides are TGTGCCAGTAGTCCCCGACAGGGAAGGAACACTGAAGCTTTCTTT.

This chain links TRBV5-6 with TRBJ1-4; the D gene is possibly TRBD1 (5 bases). The V end was cut by 1 base, the J end by 2 bases, with 9 bases between. There are 15 residues in the CDR3. Germline-derived CDR1 and CDR2 are SGHDT and YYEEEE. The CDR3 sequence is CASSLKGITNEKLFF. CDR3 sequence (DNA): TGTGCCAGCAGCTTGAAGGGGATCACTAATGAAAAACTGTTTTTT.